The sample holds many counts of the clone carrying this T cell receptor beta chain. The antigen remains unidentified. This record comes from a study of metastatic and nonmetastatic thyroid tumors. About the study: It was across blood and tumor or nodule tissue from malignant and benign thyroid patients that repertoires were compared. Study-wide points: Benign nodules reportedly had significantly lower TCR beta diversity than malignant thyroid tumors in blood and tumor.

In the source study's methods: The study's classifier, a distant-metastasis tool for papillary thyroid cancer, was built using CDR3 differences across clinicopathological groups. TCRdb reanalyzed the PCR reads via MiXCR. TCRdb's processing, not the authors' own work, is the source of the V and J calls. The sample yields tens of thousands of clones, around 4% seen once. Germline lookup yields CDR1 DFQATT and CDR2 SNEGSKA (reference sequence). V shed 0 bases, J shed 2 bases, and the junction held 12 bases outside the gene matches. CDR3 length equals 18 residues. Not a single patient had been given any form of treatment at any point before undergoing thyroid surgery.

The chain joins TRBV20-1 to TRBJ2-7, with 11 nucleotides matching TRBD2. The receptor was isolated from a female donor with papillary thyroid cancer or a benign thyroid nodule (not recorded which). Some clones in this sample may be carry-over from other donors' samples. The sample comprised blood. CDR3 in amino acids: CSARDPPGTSGFTYEQYF. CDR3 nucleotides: TGCAGTGCTAGAGATCCCCCTGGGACTAGCGGTTTCACCTACGAGCAGTACTTC.